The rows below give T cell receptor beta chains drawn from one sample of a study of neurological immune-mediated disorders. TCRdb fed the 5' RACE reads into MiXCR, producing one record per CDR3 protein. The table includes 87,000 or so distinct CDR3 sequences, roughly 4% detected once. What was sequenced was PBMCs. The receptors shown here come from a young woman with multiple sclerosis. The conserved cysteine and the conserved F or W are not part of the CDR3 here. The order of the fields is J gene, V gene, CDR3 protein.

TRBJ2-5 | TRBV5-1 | ASSSTDRMETQY
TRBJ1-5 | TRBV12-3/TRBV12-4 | ASRTTGMNNQPQH
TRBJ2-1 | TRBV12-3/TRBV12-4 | ASSFGRDNEQF
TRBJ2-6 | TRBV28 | ASSPIVSTPSSGANVLT
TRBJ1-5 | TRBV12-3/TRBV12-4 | ASSYVSGGQPQH
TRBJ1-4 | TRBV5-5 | ASSLVGVFREKLF
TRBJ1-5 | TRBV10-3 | AAGIYAQPQH
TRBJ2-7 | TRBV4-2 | ASSPGLAGYEQY
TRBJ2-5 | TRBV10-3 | AISESIVAGENQETQY
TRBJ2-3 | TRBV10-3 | ATALSTDTQY
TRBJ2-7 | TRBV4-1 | ASSQGPQTGNYEQY
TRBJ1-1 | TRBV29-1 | SVEFVGPIPGRNTEAF
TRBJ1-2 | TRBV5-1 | ASSAGWIVSYGYT
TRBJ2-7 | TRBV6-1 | ASSRVTRSSYEQY
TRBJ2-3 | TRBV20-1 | SANGLAGVADTQY
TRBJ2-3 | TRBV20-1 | SAGGRGRLADTQY